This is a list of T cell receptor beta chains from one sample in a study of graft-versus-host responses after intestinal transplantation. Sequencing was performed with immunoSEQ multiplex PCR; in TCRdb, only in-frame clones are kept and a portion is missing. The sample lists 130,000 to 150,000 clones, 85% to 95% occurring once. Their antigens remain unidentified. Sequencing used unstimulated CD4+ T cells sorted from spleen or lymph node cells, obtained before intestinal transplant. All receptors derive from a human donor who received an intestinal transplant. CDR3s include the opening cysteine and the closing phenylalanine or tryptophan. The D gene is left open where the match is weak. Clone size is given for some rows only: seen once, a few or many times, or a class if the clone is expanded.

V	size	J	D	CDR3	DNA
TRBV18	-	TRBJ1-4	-	CASSERQGSGEKLFF	TGTGCCAGCTCAGAGCGTCAGGGTAGCGGTGAAAAACTGTTTTTT
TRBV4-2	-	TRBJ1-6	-	CASSQDSWGDSPLHF	TGTGCCAGCAGCCAAGATTCCTGGGGGGATTCACCCCTCCACTTT
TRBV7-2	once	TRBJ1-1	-	CASRIGRDIEAFF	TGTGCCAGCAGAATTGGCAGGGATATTGAAGCTTTCTTT
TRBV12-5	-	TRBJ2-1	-	CASGGNEQFF	TGTGCTAGTGGGGGCAATGAGCAGTTCTTC
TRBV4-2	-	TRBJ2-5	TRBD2	CASSLSAGEEFQYF	TGTGCCAGCAGTCTATCAGCGGGAGAGGAGTTCCAGTACTTC
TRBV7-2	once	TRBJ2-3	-	CASSLGGTDTQYF	TGTGCCAGCAGCTTAGGGGGGACAGATACGCAGTATTTT
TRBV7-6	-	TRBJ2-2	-	CASSRNTGELFF	TGTGCCAGCAGCAGGAACACCGGGGAGCTGTTTTTT
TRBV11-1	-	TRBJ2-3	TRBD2	CASSLILAGGTDTQYF	TGTGCCAGCAGCTTAATTCTAGCGGGGGGCACAGATACGCAGTATTTT
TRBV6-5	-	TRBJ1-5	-	CASREVYRGNQPQHF	TGTGCCAGCAGGGAGGTGTACAGGGGCAATCAGCCCCAGCATTTT
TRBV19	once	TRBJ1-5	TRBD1	CASSIETGENQPQHF	TGTGCCAGTAGTATAGAAACAGGGGAGAATCAGCCCCAGCATTTT
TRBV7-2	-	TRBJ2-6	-	CASSPGSSGANVLTF	TGTGCCAGCAGCCCAGGAAGCTCTGGGGCCAACGTCCTGACTTTC
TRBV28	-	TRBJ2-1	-	CASSLFGYNEQFF	TGTGCCAGCAGTTTGTTTGGCTACAATGAGCAGTTCTTC
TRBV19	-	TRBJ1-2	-	CASRGRNCGYTF	TGTGCCAGTAGGGGCAGGAACTGTGGCTACACCTTC
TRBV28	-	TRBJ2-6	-	CASTARGAGANVLTF	TGTGCCAGCACAGCACGAGGGGCCGGGGCCAACGTCCTGACTTTC
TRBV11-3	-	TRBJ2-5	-	CASSPTGVDNGGTQYF	TGTGCCAGCAGCCCCACTGGGGTCGATAACGGAGGGACCCAGTACTTC
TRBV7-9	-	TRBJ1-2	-	CASSPTTELIHGYTF	TGTGCCAGCAGCCCTACGACAGAGCTCATCCATGGCTACACCTTC
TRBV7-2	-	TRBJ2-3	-	CASSLDGGRTDTQYF	TGTGCCAGCAGCTTAGATGGGGGGCGCACAGATACGCAGTATTTT
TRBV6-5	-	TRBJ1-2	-	CASRSIAEGNYGYTF	TGTGCCAGCAGGTCCATAGCCGAGGGTAACTATGGCTACACCTTC
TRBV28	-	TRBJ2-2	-	CASSFLVLRQDYTGELFF	TGTGCCAGCAGTTTCCTCGTGCTTAGGCAGGACTACACCGGGGAGCTGTTTTTT
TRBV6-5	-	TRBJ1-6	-	CASTSRRAYNSPLHF	TGTGCCAGCACCTCTCGGCGGGCATATAATTCACCCCTCCACTTT
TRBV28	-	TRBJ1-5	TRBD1	CASSGQVPDQPQHF	TGTGCCAGCAGCGGACAGGTTCCCGATCAGCCCCAGCATTTT
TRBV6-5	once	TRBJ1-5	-	CASTGGGAGGQPQHF	TGTGCCAGCACAGGTGGTGGTGCCGGGGGTCAGCCCCAGCATTTT
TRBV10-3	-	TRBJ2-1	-	CAISEAGTEQFF	TGTGCCATCAGTGAGGCCGGGACAGAGCAGTTCTTC
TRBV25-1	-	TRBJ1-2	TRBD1	CASTGTANGYTF	TGTGCCAGCACCGGGACAGCGAATGGCTACACCTTC
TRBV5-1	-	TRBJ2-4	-	CASSATFPAKNIQYF	TGCGCCAGCAGCGCCACCTTCCCGGCCAAAAACATTCAGTACTTC
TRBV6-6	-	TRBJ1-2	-	CASSFDGSGVYGYTF	TGTGCCAGCAGTTTCGACGGTAGCGGAGTCTATGGCTACACCTTC
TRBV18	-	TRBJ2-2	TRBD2	CASSLGTSGSLTGELFF	TGTGCCAGCTCACTCGGGACTAGCGGGAGCTTGACCGGGGAGCTGTTTTTT
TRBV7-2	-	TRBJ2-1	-	CASSSRAGAIYNEQFF	TGTGCCAGCAGCTCCCGGGCAGGGGCCATCTACAATGAGCAGTTCTTC
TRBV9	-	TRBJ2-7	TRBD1	CASSRRGDRATVNEQYF	TGTGCCAGCAGCAGACGAGGGGACAGGGCGACTGTCAACGAGCAGTACTTC
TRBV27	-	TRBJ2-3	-	CASSLTRRDTQYF	TGTGCCAGCAGTTTGACTAGACGCGATACGCAGTATTTT
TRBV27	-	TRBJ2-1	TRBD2	CASSLRRTSFSYNEQFF	TGTGCCAGCAGTTTACGGAGGACTAGCTTCTCCTACAATGAGCAGTTCTTC
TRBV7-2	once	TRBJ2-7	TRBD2	CASSFGGSLFYEQYF	TGTGCCAGCAGCTTTGGCGGGAGCCTCTTTTACGAGCAGTACTTC
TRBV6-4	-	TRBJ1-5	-	CASSVDYSNQPQHF	TGTGCCAGCAGTGTCGATTATAGCAATCAGCCCCAGCATTTT
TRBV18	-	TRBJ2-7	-	CASSPPAGPSYEQYF	TGTGCCAGCTCACCACCGGCAGGGCCCTCCTACGAGCAGTACTTC
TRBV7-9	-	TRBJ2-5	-	CASSSRGGETQYF	TGTGCCAGCAGCTCCAGGGGAGGGGAGACCCAGTACTTC
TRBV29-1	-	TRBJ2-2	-	CSVTEIPNTGELFF	TGCAGCGTTACCGAGATCCCGAACACCGGGGAGCTGTTTTTT
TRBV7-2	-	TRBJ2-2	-	CASSPIYTGELFF	TGTGCCAGCAGCCCAATATACACCGGGGAGCTGTTTTTT
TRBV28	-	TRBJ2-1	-	CASSGRGTYNEQFF	TGTGCCAGCAGTGGGCGGGGAACCTACAATGAGCAGTTCTTC
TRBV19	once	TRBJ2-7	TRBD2	CASSISEGGDYEQYF	TGTGCCAGTAGTATCTCGGAGGGAGGGGACTACGAGCAGTACTTC
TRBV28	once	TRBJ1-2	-	CASSLGPNYGYTF	TGTGCCAGCAGTTTGGGTCCTAACTATGGCTACACCTTC
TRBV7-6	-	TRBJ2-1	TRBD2	CASSDMAGGHNEQFF	TGTGCCAGCAGTGACATGGCGGGAGGGCATAATGAGCAGTTCTTC
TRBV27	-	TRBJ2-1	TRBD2	CASSLAGVAAGEQFF	TGTGCCAGCAGTTTAGCGGGGGTGGCGGCGGGTGAGCAGTTCTTC
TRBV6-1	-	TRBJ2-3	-	CASSVAVLGTDTQYF	TGTGCCAGCAGCGTAGCGGTTTTAGGCACAGATACGCAGTATTTT
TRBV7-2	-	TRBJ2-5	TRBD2	CASSYLRGGRAYETQYF	TGTGCCAGCAGCTACCTACGGGGCGGGAGGGCCTACGAGACCCAGTACTTC